These 12 T cell receptor beta chains were sequenced from one sample in a study of blood T cell repertoires in COVID-19. TCRdb keeps only in-frame clones here, not all; method: immunoSEQ multiplex PCR. Among around 240,000 clones listed, roughly nine tenths were seen once. Specimen: PBMCs or T cells enriched from blood (not recorded which). The receptors originated from a human donor in a cohort exposed to, infected with or recovered from COVID-19 (not recorded which). The donor label of this sample is uncertain.

This clone has only a few counts. CDR3 DNA sequence: TGTGCCAGCAGCCCGACTAGCGGGGGGACGGCGAACACCGGGGAGCTGTTTTTT. This codes for CASSPTSGGTANTGELFF. The chain recombines TRBV9 with TRBJ2-2; TRBD2 aligns across 13 bases. The CDR3 has 18 residues. V dropped 4 bases and J dropped 0; count of bases not matched to a gene: 6. In germline, CDR1 is SGDLS, CDR2 YYNGEE.

V and J are TRBV27 and TRBJ2-6; D is uncertain. The V and J ends lost 2 bases and 3 bases respectively, with 5 bases between them. This CDR3 has 14 residues. From germline, CDR1 is MNHEY and CDR2 SMNVEV (reference sequence). The CDR3: CASSLAVGANVLTF. The CDR3 nucleotides read TGTGCCAGCAGTTTAGCGGTTGGGGCCAACGTCCTGACTTTC.

This sequence joins TRBV5-1 and TRBJ2-1; 10 positions match TRBD2. This CDR3 is built from 19 residues. V lost 1 base and J lost 4; bases outside the gene matches: 14. Germline V gene lookup returns CDR1 SGHRS and CDR2 YFSETQ. CDR3 loop: CASSLSPSGGLILYNEQFF. The CDR3 nucleotides read TGCGCCAGCAGCTTGTCTCCTAGCGGGGGCCTGATTCTTTACAATGAGCAGTTCTTC.

The chain combines TRBV9 with TRBJ1-2; D unresolved. Germline V lookup: CDR1 SGDLS, CDR2 YYNGEE. The CDR3 has 14 amino acids. V was pared by 0 bases and J by 5 bases, with 11 bases between. The CDR3 region has the DNA TGTGCCAGCAGCGTAGTCCCAGAATCATATGGCTACACCTTC. Its protein is CASSVVPESYGYTF.

The CDR3: CASSTPTGEGATNEKLFF. The CDR3 nucleotides read TGTGCCAGCAGCACTCCGACAGGGGAGGGTGCAACTAATGAAAAACTGTTTTTT. The gene calls are TRBV7-3 and TRBJ1-4, with 8 bases lining up with TRBD1. V was clipped by 5 bases and J by 0 bases; unmatched bases: 11. From germline, CDR1 is SGHTA and CDR2 FQGTGA. The CDR3 extends over 18 amino acids. The full variable domain, its missing parts supplied by reference TRBV7-3 and TRBJ1-4, is GAGVSQTPSNKVTEKGKYVELRCDPISGHTALYWYRQSLGQGPEFLIYFQGTGAADDSGLPNDRFFAVRPEGSVSTLKIQRTERGDSAVYLCASSTPTGEGATNEKLFFGSGTQLSVL.

The CDR3 sequence: CASSQEIGKAGGYGTQYF. In DNA form, the CDR3 reads TGTGCCAGCAGCCAAGAAATCGGGAAAGCGGGGGGTTACGGGACCCAGTACTTC. The chain recombines TRBV4-2 with TRBJ2-5; 9 bases map to TRBD2. V shed 0 bases and J 7 bases; nucleotides not matched to a gene: 15. Germline V lookup: CDR1 LGHNA, CDR2 YNFKEQ. The length of the CDR3 is 18 residues.

This clone was seen only once. The V gene is TRBV7-2, the J gene TRBJ2-5; 7 positions match TRBD2. Germline trimming cut 3 bases from V and 5 bases from J; bases unmatched to any gene: 6. In germline, CDR1 is SGHTA, CDR2 FQGNSA. This CDR3 region has 14 residues. The CDR3 sequence: CASSFGGSGETQYF. DNA for the CDR3: TGTGCCAGCAGCTTCGGGGGGTCAGGGGAGACCCAGTACTTC.

V is TRBV15 and J is TRBJ2-1; D possibly corresponds to TRBD2 (5 bases). The CDR3 has 13 amino acids. The ends were cut back, 3 bases at V and 7 bases at J, with 10 bases in the middle. Germline V gives CDR1 LNHNV, CDR2 YYDKDF (reference sequence). CDR3 region: CATSRKWENEQFF. Written as DNA, the CDR3 is TGTGCCACCAGCAGGAAATGGGAGAATGAGCAGTTCTTC.

V usage is TRBV30 and J usage is TRBJ2-2; D not resolved. Per the germline V gene, CDR1 is GTSNPN and CDR2 is SVGIG (reference sequence). Trimming pared 4 bases from V and 1 base from J, leaving 7 bases between. CDR3 length: 13 amino acids. CDR3: CAWIQLNTGELFF. The CDR3 nucleotides read TGTGCCTGGATTCAGTTGAACACCGGGGAGCTGTTTTTT.

The rearrangement uses TRBV13 and TRBJ2-1; TRBD1 matches at 7 bases. Germline values: CDR1 PRHDT, CDR2 FYEKMQ (reference sequence). The V segment lost 5 bases and the J segment 0 bases; nucleotides outside the gene matches: 7. CDR3 length: 16 residues. The DNA of the CDR3 is TGTGCCAGCAGCCCCCAGGGGGAATCCTCCTACAATGAGCAGTTCTTC. This translates into CASSPQGESSYNEQFF.

The chain uses TRBV9 and TRBJ1-2; D is unresolved. Germline lookup yields CDR1 SGDLS and CDR2 YYNGEE. The CDR3 contains 14 residues. V lost 3 bases to trimming and J lost 4 bases, with 13 bases between them. CDR3 in DNA: TGTGCCAGCAGCGGGGCTCTCCCCGGCTATGGCTACACCTTC. Translating gives CASSGALPGYGYTF.

V usage is TRBV6-5 and J usage is TRBJ2-1; D possibly corresponds to TRBD1 (5 bases). With 10 bases removed from V and 10 bases from J, the gap between germline ends came to 14 bases. The CDR3 consists of 11 residues. Per germline, CDR1 MNHEY and CDR2 SVGAGI. CDR3 in DNA: TGTGCCACCTCGTGGGGCTACGAGCAGTTCTTC. Translated: CATSWGYEQFF.